A single sample gave rise to the 25 T cell receptor beta chains below, sequenced in a study of CD8 T cells in ankylosing spondylitis (dated by TCRdb to the late 2010s). Here is what the overall study found, with its caveats: A TCR beta motif made up of about eight highly homologous amino acid variants appeared to be characteristic of blood from ankylosing spondylitis patients.

The antigens of these receptors remain unknown. The protocol used for the library was 5' RACE. The sample was run on an Illumina HiSeq 2500. TCRdb redid the processing of the public reads, applying fastp at Q25 and MiXCR, and retained in-frame beta chains. All rows with the same CDR3 protein become a single entry with the most common DNA and genes. The sample table contains around 770,000 distinct CDR3 sequences; only one count was recorded for over 9.5% of them. The ten biggest clones cover 0.45% to 0.6% of the sample. The sequencing input was blood, either unsorted or a sorted T cell fraction (not recorded which). Every receptor here comes from a male donor with ankylosing spondylitis.

This rearrangement joins TRBV19 to TRBJ1-3; unclear D gene. With 5 bases removed from V and 0 bases from J, the gap between germline ends came to 11 bases. CDR1 is LNHDA and CDR2 is SQIVND in the germline V gene (reference sequence). This CDR3 has 15 amino acids. For the CDR3, the DNA is TGTGCCAGTAGTCCGACATTCACCTCTGGAAACACCATATATTTT. It is translated as CASSPTFTSGNTIYF. Looking up the rest from reference TRBV19 and TRBJ1-3 gives the full variable domain: DGGITQSPKYLFRKEGQNVTLSCEQNLNHDAMYWYRQDPGQGLRLIYYSQIVNDFQKGDIAEGYSVSREKKESFPLTVTSAQKNPTAFYLCASSPTFTSGNTIYFGEGSWLTVV.

In its sample, this clonotype was seen a few times. The V call is TRBV4-3, the J call TRBJ1-1; D gene unclear. CDR1 is LGHNA and CDR2 is YSLEER in the germline V gene. The CDR3 spans 13 residues. With 0 bases removed from V and 3 bases from J, the gap between germline ends came to 5 bases. CDR3 residues: CASSQEVDTEAFF. The CDR3 nucleotides are TGCGCCAGCAGCCAAGAGGTAGACACTGAAGCTTTCTTT.

This clonotype appeared a few times. The rearrangement links TRBV12-3 or TRBV12-4 to TRBJ1-2; D might be TRBD1 (6 bases). This CDR3 spans 12 amino acids. Trimming removed 5 bases from V and 12 bases from J, with 16 bases in between. The CDR3 sequence is CASSKIRTEHTF. The CDR3 nucleotides read TGTGCCAGCAGTAAAATCAGGACAGAGCACACCTTC.

This clonotype was counted a few times. This chain uses TRBV20-1 with TRBJ1-5; no reliable D call. Germline-derived CDR1 and CDR2 are DFQATT and SNEGSKA (reference sequence). V shed 0 bases and J shed 0 bases, with 9 bases lying between them. This CDR3 is built from 15 residues. The CDR3 sequence is CSARDQAYSNQPQHF. The CDR3 region has the DNA TGCAGTGCTAGAGATCAAGCATATAGCAATCAGCCCCAGCATTTT.

The chain couples TRBV10-1 to TRBJ2-7; maybe TRBD1 (5 bases). The V end was cut by 2 bases, the J end by 6 bases, with 14 bases between. Germline values: CDR1 WNHNN, CDR2 SYGVQD (reference sequence). The CDR3 is 14 amino acids. The CDR3 bases are TGCGCCAGCAGTGAGGGCCTTTATGGGGCCGAGCAGTACTTC. Translation gives CASSEGLYGAEQYF.

The chain employs TRBV7-2 and TRBJ2-2; 10 positions agree with TRBD2. CDR1 is SGHTA, CDR2 FQGNSA, per germline. The CDR3 consists of 17 residues. J gave up 0 bases and V 5 bases, and 6 bases lay outside the gene matches. This chain's CDR3 is CASSSRGLAANTGELFF. In DNA, the CDR3 is TGTGCCAGCAGCAGCCGTGGACTAGCGGCGAACACCGGGGAGCTGTTTTTT.

The chain employs TRBV28 and TRBJ2-1, with D perhaps TRBD2 (5 bases). CDR3 length: 17 amino acids. CDR1 MDHEN and CDR2 SYDVKM come from the germline V gene. The germline V and J ends were trimmed by 5 bases and 1 base, with 18 bases remaining between them. CDR3 sequence (DNA): TGTGCCAGCAGTATCCACGGGGTCCCGGGTTCCTACAATGAGCAGTTCTTC. Translating it yields CASSIHGVPGSYNEQFF.

The table lists this clonotype with a few counts. V and J are TRBV4-1 and TRBJ1-4; 8 bases fit TRBD1. The CDR3 runs 15 residues. Germline V lookup: CDR1 MGHRA, CDR2 YSYEKL. V shed 2 bases, J shed 8 bases, and the junction held 7 bases outside the gene matches. CDR3 bases: TGCGCCAGCAGCCAACCGACAGGGGCTTGGGAAAAACTGTTTTTT. Protein sequence: CASSQPTGAWEKLFF.

This clonotype was found a few times. This rearrangement joins TRBV15 to TRBJ2-7; TRBD2 might be the D (5 bases). Germline values: CDR1 LNHNV, CDR2 YYDKDF (reference sequence). The germline V and J ends were trimmed by 1 base and 7 bases, with 11 bases remaining between them. CDR3 length: 13 amino acids. The CDR3 spells CATSRALEREQYF. CDR3 coding DNA: TGTGCCACCAGCAGAGCTCTGGAGCGGGAGCAGTACTTC.

This clonotype has just a few counts. V gene TRBV7-9 combines with J gene TRBJ2-1; a possible D gene is TRBD2 (5 bases). The length of the CDR3 is 14 residues. Trimming shortened V by 5 bases and J by 4 bases, and 12 bases separated the two germline ends. Per germline, CDR1 SEHNR and CDR2 FQNEAQ (reference sequence). This CDR3 is CASSPRTGYNEQFF. The DNA for the CDR3 is TGTGCCAGCAGCCCACGGACGGGGTACAATGAGCAGTTCTTC. Drawing the rest from reference TRBV7-9 and TRBJ2-1, the complete variable domain is DTGVSQNPRHKITKRGQNVTFRCDPISEHNRLYWYRQTLGQGPEFLTYFQNEAQLEKSRLLSDRFSAERPKGSFSTLEIQRTEQGDSAMYLCASSPRTGYNEQFFGPGTRLTVL.

This clonotype was observed a few times. The rearrangement joins TRBV7-2 to TRBJ2-2; D is unclear. The CDR3 covers 12 residues. The V end lost 6 bases, the J end lost 7 bases, and 9 bases lay between the germline ends. CDR1 and CDR2 (germline): SGHTA, FQGNSA. CDR3 nucleotide sequence: TGTGCCAGCAGATTCGGAAGCGGGGAGCTGTTTTTT. Protein product: CASRFGSGELFF.

Ten or more counts support this clonotype. The V and J genes are TRBV20-1 and TRBJ1-1; 9 bases map to TRBD1. After removal of 6 bases from V and 11 bases from J, the junction contained 10 bases not matched to a gene. The CDR3 is 12 residues long. Germline CDR1 and CDR2: DFQATT and SNEGSKA (reference sequence). Here the CDR3 DNA reads TGCAGTGCAATACGGACAGGGGAGTATGCTTTCTTT. Its translation is CSAIRTGEYAFF.

This clonotype was picked up many times. CDR3 protein: CASSIGQGDTEAFF. The DNA for the CDR3 is TGTGCCAGCAGTATAGGACAGGGGGACACTGAAGCTTTCTTT. V is TRBV12-3 or TRBV12-4 and J is TRBJ1-1; 10 bases align to TRBD1. With V trimmed by 5 bases and J by 3 bases, 3 bases remained unmatched. CDR3 length equals 14 residues.

The genes are TRBV5-1 and TRBJ1-1; no reliable D call. With 4 bases removed from V and 5 bases from J, the gap between germline ends came to 12 bases. The germline gives CDR1 SGHRS, CDR2 YFSETQ. The CDR3 sequence is 13 residues long. As DNA, the CDR3 is TGCGCCAGCAGCCGAACGGTAGTTACTGAAGCTTTCTTT. Encoded protein: CASSRTVVTEAFF.

J is TRBJ2-7 and V is TRBV24-1, with 7 bases fitting TRBD1. In germline, CDR1 is KGHDR, CDR2 SFDVKD. The CDR3 covers 13 residues. The J segment lost 5 bases and the V segment lost 4 bases, leaving 4 bases of the junction unmatched. In nucleotides, the CDR3 is TGTGCCACCAGTGACCGCGACAGGGACGAGCAGTACTTC. Amino acids: CATSDRDRDEQYF.

This clonotype has more than one count but fewer than ten. This chain's CDR3 is CASSLDSRLAGVYGEQFF. The CDR3 DNA follows: TGTGCCAGCAGCTTAGATTCGAGACTAGCGGGAGTCTACGGTGAGCAGTTCTTC. The chain has TRBV11-2 and TRBJ2-1; 12 positions agree with TRBD2. The V and J ends lost 0 bases and 9 bases, in that order; junction bases with no gene match: 12. Per the germline V gene, CDR1 is SGHAT and CDR2 is FQNNGV. This CDR3 contains 18 residues.

This clonotype was observed a handful of times. The rearrangement joins TRBV20-1 to TRBJ2-1; 7 nucleotides agree with TRBD2. The V gene's germline CDR1 is DFQATT and CDR2 SNEGSKA (reference sequence). Germline trimming cut 3 bases from V and 3 bases from J; bases unmatched to any gene: 5. The CDR3 runs to 14 residues. The CDR3 region has the DNA TGCAGTGCTAGGGGCAGCGGGGACTACAATGAGCAGTTCTTC. Translated: CSARGSGDYNEQFF.

This clonotype was counted only a few times. The chain carries TRBV27 and TRBJ1-2; D possibly corresponds to TRBD1 (5 bases). Between the trimmed V and J ends, which lost 3 bases and 2 bases, there was a span of 10 bases. The CDR3 covers 14 residues. Per the germline V gene, CDR1 is MNHEY and CDR2 is SMNVEV (reference sequence). The CDR3 DNA sequence: TGTGCCAGCAGTTTTGGGACGGGCAACTATGGCTACACCTTC. Its translation is CASSFGTGNYGYTF.

This clonotype has a handful of counts. The V and J genes are TRBV20-1 and TRBJ1-5; 7 nucleotides align to TRBD1. V shed 5 bases, J shed 3 bases, and the junction held 10 bases outside the gene matches. The CDR3 has 15 residues. Germline CDR1 reads DFQATT; CDR2 reads SNEGSKA (reference sequence). The CDR3 nucleotides read TGCAGTGCTCATGACGGACAGGCCACCAATCAGCCCCAGCATTTT. It yields the protein CSAHDGQATNQPQHF.

This clonotype was detected many times. This rearrangement joins TRBV7-2 to TRBJ1-5; D possibly corresponds to TRBD1 (5 bases). Germline-derived CDR1 and CDR2 are SGHTA and FQGNSA. The V end lost 3 bases, the J end lost 2 bases, and 11 bases lay between the germline ends. The CDR3 is 15 residues long. The CDR3 spells CASSLQGLGNQPQHF. The CDR3 nucleotides read TGTGCCAGCAGCTTGCAGGGTTTAGGCAATCAGCCCCAGCATTTT.

The chain recombines TRBV5-1 with TRBJ2-2; D unclear. CDR1 is SGHRS and CDR2 is YFSETQ in the germline V gene. The germline V and J ends were trimmed by 0 bases and 3 bases, with 12 bases remaining between them. The CDR3 covers 16 residues. The CDR3: CASSLGSLLYTGELFF. The DNA of the CDR3 is TGCGCCAGCAGCTTGGGGTCCCTCCTTTACACCGGGGAGCTGTTTTTT.

The chain combines TRBV18 with TRBJ2-7; perhaps TRBD2 as D (6 bases). This CDR3 comprises 13 residues. Germline-derived CDR1 and CDR2 are KGHSH and LQKENI. V gave up 3 bases and J gave up 12 bases, with 18 bases separating them. CDR3 coding DNA: TGTGCCAGCTCACCTCGGGCCCCTAGCGACCCGTACTTC. Its translation: CASSPRAPSDPYF. Combining the CDR3 with reference TRBV18 and TRBJ2-7 gives the whole variable domain NAGVMQNPRHLVRRRGQEARLRCSPMKGHSHVYWYRQLPEEGLKFMVYLQKENIIDESGMPKERFSAEFPKEGPSILRIQQVVRGDSAAYFCASSPRAPSDPYFGPGTRLTVT.

The chain combines TRBV6-1 with TRBJ2-3; D is unclear. Per the germline V gene, CDR1 is MNHNS and CDR2 is SASEGT. This CDR3 has 12 residues. The V end was cut by 0 bases, the J end by 6 bases, with 4 bases between. The CDR3 bases are TGTGCCAGCAGTGAAGCCAGGGATACGCAGTATTTT. Encoded protein: CASSEARDTQYF.

V is TRBV29-1 and J is TRBJ2-7; TRBD1 agrees at 9 bases. The CDR3 covers 14 residues. After removal of 4 bases from V and 4 bases from J, the junction contained 8 bases not matched to a gene. Germline lookup yields CDR1 SQVTM and CDR2 ANQGSEA. The CDR3 nucleotides are TGCAGCGTTGCCCCCCTACAGGGGGCATACGAGCAGTACTTC. Encoded protein: CSVAPLQGAYEQYF.

This clonotype was seen more than once but under ten times. The chain uses TRBV4-3 and TRBJ2-3; D call uncertain. V dropped 0 bases and J dropped 2 bases, with 9 bases sitting between them. CDR1 and CDR2 (germline): LGHNA, YSLEER. The CDR3 runs 15 residues. CDR3 sequence: CASSQDDWNTDTQYF. CDR3 DNA: TGCGCCAGCAGCCAAGATGACTGGAACACAGATACGCAGTATTTT.